This TCR beta chain was observed in a study of cytomegalovirus exposure and HLA in healthy donors. The CDR3 contains 18 residues. Trimming cost V 4 bases and J 3 bases; bases outside gene matches: 16. Germline V gene lookup returns CDR1 PRHDT and CDR2 FYEKMQ (reference sequence). PCR used 60 Vbeta primers and 13 Jbeta primers. The protocol was immunoSEQ multiplex PCR, while the TCRdb copy is restricted to in-frame clones and leaves out a portion. This sample has approximately 100,000 clones, with roughly three quarters found just once. The sample consisted of PBMCs. The V gene is TRBV13, the J gene TRBJ1-2; 8 nucleotides align to TRBD1. The clonotype comes from a man between 35 and 55 years old in good health and CMV-seronegative. The CDR3 DNA follows: TGTGCCAGCAGCTCCCGCCGGGACAGGAGCGGTTTGGACTATGGCTACACCTTC. This codes for CASSSRRDRSGLDYGYTF.